This note documents a single T cell receptor (beta chain) sequence. What it recognizes is unknown. As the sequencing template, cDNA was produced by extracting RNA and reverse transcribing it. Assay: immunoSEQ multiplex PCR; the TCRdb copy retains only in-frame clones and omits some. Of about 190,000 clones in the sample, about 65% are singletons; the top ten hold 1.3%. Regarding treatment: oral pan-JAK inhibitor, 5-10 mg twice daily. The data derive from a study of CD8+ T cells in alopecia areata. Study-level points and caveats: Tofacitinib significantly reduced both scalp clonality and expanded CD8+ clones among the top 100.

The CDR3 covers 11 residues. The ends were cut back, 3 bases at V and 4 bases at J, with 4 bases in the middle. The germline V gene encodes CDR1 WNHNN and CDR2 SYGVQD (reference sequence). The sequencing here drew on CD4+ T cells sorted from blood, taken around week 50, from a patient treated with tofacitinib. The chain combines TRBV10-1 with TRBJ2-7; D call uncertain. The clonotype comes from a human donor with alopecia areata. The CDR3 sequence: CASSDEYEQYF. The CDR3 nucleotides read TGCGCCAGCAGTGACGAGTACGAGCAGTACTTC.